This is a list of T cell receptor beta chains from one sample in a study of a mutant IDH1 vaccine in newly diagnosed glioma. Only in-frame clones appear in the TCRdb table, and some are missing; sequencing was by immunoSEQ multiplex PCR. The table lists 59,000 or so clones, 91% of them singletons. Sequenced here: PBMCs, sampled from a glioma patient treated with radiotherapy, temozolomide or both. The receptors were sampled from a middle-aged man with glioma. CDR3s include the opening cysteine and the closing phenylalanine or tryptophan. The order of the fields is clone size, J gene, V gene, D gene, CDR3 DNA, CDR3 protein. The D gene is left open where the match is weak. Only part of the rows carry a size: once, few, many, or a class if the clone is expanded.

clone size: NA
J gene: TRBJ2-5
V gene: TRBV5-4
D gene: TRBD1
CDR3 DNA: TGTGCCAGCAGCTTGGACAGGGGGGAGAGAGAGACCCAGTACTTC
CDR3 protein: CASSLDRGERETQYF

clone size: NA
J gene: TRBJ1-1
V gene: TRBV7-9
D gene: NA
CDR3 DNA: TGTGCCAGCAGCGAACGGGGCCTTCCAAACACTGAAGCTTTCTTT
CDR3 protein: CASSERGLPNTEAFF

clone size: NA
J gene: TRBJ1-5
V gene: TRBV4-1
D gene: NA
CDR3 DNA: TGCGCCAGCAGCCAAGATCTGGGCAGGGCGAGGAATCAGCCCCAGCATTTT
CDR3 protein: CASSQDLGRARNQPQHF

clone size: few
J gene: TRBJ1-4
V gene: TRBV30
D gene: TRBD1
CDR3 DNA: TGTGCCTGGAGTGCGGGACAGGGGGCTGTGAATGAAAAACTGTTTTTT
CDR3 protein: CAWSAGQGAVNEKLFF

clone size: NA
J gene: TRBJ2-7
V gene: TRBV7-8
D gene: NA
CDR3 DNA: TGTGCCAGCAGCTCCCCCTACGAGCAGTACTTC
CDR3 protein: CASSSPYEQYF

clone size: NA
J gene: TRBJ2-3
V gene: TRBV29-1
D gene: TRBD1
CDR3 DNA: TGCAGCGTTGGCCTCCGGGACAGAGCAGCAGATACGCAGTATTTT
CDR3 protein: CSVGLRDRAADTQYF

clone size: NA
J gene: TRBJ2-4
V gene: TRBV5-1
D gene: NA
CDR3 DNA: TGCGCCAGCAGGGCTGGGGAGGCGTCAAACATTCAGTACTTC
CDR3 protein: CASRAGEASNIQYF

clone size: NA
J gene: TRBJ1-4
V gene: TRBV10-3
D gene: NA
CDR3 DNA: TGTGCCATCAGTGAGTCCCCTGCAACTAATGAAAAACTGTTTTTT
CDR3 protein: CAISESPATNEKLFF

clone size: NA
J gene: TRBJ2-1
V gene: TRBV21-1
D gene: NA
CDR3 DNA: TGTGCCAGCAGCAAAGACCGGCTAGCGGCCTACTCCTACAATGAGCAGTTCTTC
CDR3 protein: CASSKDRLAAYSYNEQFF

clone size: NA
J gene: TRBJ2-7
V gene: TRBV4-1
D gene: TRBD1
CDR3 DNA: TGCGCCAGCAGCCCAGGACAGGGAGTTTGGGAGCAGTACTTC
CDR3 protein: CASSPGQGVWEQYF

clone size: NA
J gene: TRBJ1-2
V gene: TRBV19
D gene: NA
CDR3 DNA: TGTGCCAGTAGTCTCCTCACCCTCTATGGCTACACCTTC
CDR3 protein: CASSLLTLYGYTF

clone size: NA
J gene: TRBJ2-1
V gene: TRBV2
D gene: NA
CDR3 DNA: TGTGCCAGCAGTTCCCAGGGGGGGGTGAGCCATGAGCAGTTCTTC
CDR3 protein: CASSSQGGVSHEQFF

clone size: NA
J gene: TRBJ1-5
V gene: TRBV28
D gene: NA
CDR3 DNA: TGTGCCAGCACCGGGGTAGGTCGTCCCCAGCATTTT
CDR3 protein: CASTGVGRPQHF

clone size: NA
J gene: TRBJ2-7
V gene: TRBV27
D gene: TRBD1
CDR3 DNA: TGTGCCAGCAGGCGGGCTCAGGGGGACAGGAGCTCCTACGAGCAGTACTTC
CDR3 protein: CASRRAQGDRSSYEQYF

clone size: NA
J gene: TRBJ1-4
V gene: TRBV7-2
D gene: NA
CDR3 DNA: TGTGCCAGCAGCTTCGTACCGCAGGGGGAAAAACTGTTTTTT
CDR3 protein: CASSFVPQGEKLFF

clone size: NA
J gene: TRBJ1-4
V gene: TRBV5-1
D gene: NA
CDR3 DNA: TGCGCCAGCAGCTTGGGGGGAGCCCTAAATGAAAAACTGTTTTTT
CDR3 protein: CASSLGGALNEKLFF

clone size: NA
J gene: TRBJ1-4
V gene: TRBV15
D gene: TRBD1
CDR3 DNA: TGTGCCACCAGCAGAGATACGACAGGGGGCCAGGAAAAACTGTTTTTT
CDR3 protein: CATSRDTTGGQEKLFF

clone size: NA
J gene: TRBJ1-2
V gene: TRBV7-2
D gene: NA
CDR3 DNA: TGTGCCAGCAGCCAGGACGGGGGACAAGGCTATGGCTACACCTTC
CDR3 protein: CASSQDGGQGYGYTF

clone size: NA
J gene: TRBJ1-4
V gene: TRBV4-3
D gene: TRBD1
CDR3 DNA: TGCGCCAGCAGCCAAGCTCGGACAGGTTTTAATGAAAAACTGTTTTTT
CDR3 protein: CASSQARTGFNEKLFF

clone size: NA
J gene: TRBJ2-2
V gene: TRBV9
D gene: NA
CDR3 DNA: TGTGCCAGCAGCGTTAACACCGGGGAGCTGTTTTTT
CDR3 protein: CASSVNTGELFF

clone size: NA
J gene: TRBJ1-2
V gene: TRBV27
D gene: TRBD1
CDR3 DNA: TGTGCCAGCAGTTTAAATCCTCCGGGACAGGCCTTTGGGGGTGGCTACACCTTC
CDR3 protein: CASSLNPPGQAFGGGYTF

clone size: NA
J gene: TRBJ2-3
V gene: TRBV7-3
D gene: TRBD2
CDR3 DNA: TGTGCCAGCAGGCCCGGGGGGAGTCTCACAGATACGCAGTATTTT
CDR3 protein: CASRPGGSLTDTQYF

clone size: once
J gene: TRBJ1-2
V gene: TRBV9
D gene: NA
CDR3 DNA: TGTGCCAGCAGCCAACTTAGTACCAGCTATGGCTACACCTTC
CDR3 protein: CASSQLSTSYGYTF

clone size: once
J gene: TRBJ1-1
V gene: TRBV5-4
D gene: NA
CDR3 DNA: TGTGCCAGCAGCTTGGACGGGGGCCTTGTCGGAGCTTTCTTT
CDR3 protein: CASSLDGGLVGAFF

clone size: NA
J gene: TRBJ2-1
V gene: TRBV7-2
D gene: TRBD2
CDR3 DNA: TGTGCCAGCAGCTTCTTAGCGGGGTACAATGAGCAGTTCTTC
CDR3 protein: CASSFLAGYNEQFF

clone size: NA
J gene: TRBJ2-2
V gene: TRBV4-2
D gene: NA
CDR3 DNA: TGTGCCAGCAGCCAAGTGCAGGGGGAGCTGTTTTTT
CDR3 protein: CASSQVQGELFF

clone size: NA
J gene: TRBJ1-1
V gene: TRBV5-1
D gene: NA
CDR3 DNA: TGCGCCAGCAGCTTGGGTGGTGAAGCTTTCTTT
CDR3 protein: CASSLGGEAFF

clone size: NA
J gene: TRBJ1-5
V gene: TRBV6-1
D gene: NA
CDR3 DNA: TGTGCCAGCAGTGATACGGTCAATCAGCCCCAGCATTTT
CDR3 protein: CASSDTVNQPQHF

clone size: NA
J gene: TRBJ2-2
V gene: TRBV6-4
D gene: TRBD2
CDR3 DNA: TGTGCCAGCAGTGAGCGGGAGAGCGGGGAGCTGTTTTTT
CDR3 protein: CASSERESGELFF

clone size: NA
J gene: TRBJ1-2
V gene: TRBV7-9
D gene: TRBD1
CDR3 DNA: TGTGCCAGCAGCCGGACAGGGATCTATGGCTACACCTTC
CDR3 protein: CASSRTGIYGYTF

clone size: once
J gene: TRBJ2-7
V gene: TRBV29-1
D gene: TRBD1
CDR3 DNA: TGCAGCGCTGGGACAGGGCTCTACGAGCAGTACTTC
CDR3 protein: CSAGTGLYEQYF

clone size: NA
J gene: TRBJ2-7
V gene: TRBV13
D gene: NA
CDR3 DNA: TGTGCCAGCAGCTCCACGGACGGACTCCGCGAGCAGTACTTC
CDR3 protein: CASSSTDGLREQYF

clone size: NA
J gene: TRBJ1-3
V gene: TRBV28
D gene: NA
CDR3 DNA: TGTGCCAGCAGCCCCTCGGGCAGCGGAAACACCATATATTTT
CDR3 protein: CASSPSGSGNTIYF

clone size: NA
J gene: TRBJ2-3
V gene: TRBV7-2
D gene: NA
CDR3 DNA: TGTGCCAGCAGCTCGCCTGGGAGCACAGATACGCAGTATTTT
CDR3 protein: CASSSPGSTDTQYF

clone size: NA
J gene: TRBJ2-7
V gene: TRBV28
D gene: NA
CDR3 DNA: TGTGCCAGCAACCGTGGGGGGGGCGCCTACGAGCAGTACTTC
CDR3 protein: CASNRGGGAYEQYF

clone size: once
J gene: TRBJ1-5
V gene: TRBV7-2
D gene: NA
CDR3 DNA: TGTGCCAGCAGCTTAGTCGGACAGAGCAATCAGCCCCAGCATTTT
CDR3 protein: CASSLVGQSNQPQHF

clone size: NA
J gene: TRBJ1-5
V gene: TRBV9
D gene: NA
CDR3 DNA: TGTGCCAGCAGCGAGACAGACAGCCCTCATCAGCCCCAGCATTTT
CDR3 protein: CASSETDSPHQPQHF

clone size: NA
J gene: TRBJ2-3
V gene: TRBV5-1
D gene: NA
CDR3 DNA: TGCGCCAGCAGCTTGGACTCCGCAGGACGCACAGATACGCAGTATTTT
CDR3 protein: CASSLDSAGRTDTQYF

clone size: NA
J gene: TRBJ1-2
V gene: TRBV7-9
D gene: TRBD1
CDR3 DNA: TGTGCCAGCAGCTCTCAGGGGGACTATGGCTACACCTTC
CDR3 protein: CASSSQGDYGYTF

clone size: NA
J gene: TRBJ2-2
V gene: TRBV29-1
D gene: NA
CDR3 DNA: TGCAGCGTTGAACGAACAGGGATCACCGGGGAGCTGTTTTTT
CDR3 protein: CSVERTGITGELFF

clone size: once
J gene: TRBJ2-7
V gene: TRBV7-8
D gene: NA
CDR3 DNA: TGTGCCAGCAGCTTATTGCAGGGGATTTACGAGCAGTACTTC
CDR3 protein: CASSLLQGIYEQYF

clone size: NA
J gene: TRBJ2-5
V gene: TRBV18
D gene: TRBD1
CDR3 DNA: TGTGCCAGCTCCCCCGGGACAGAAGAGACCCAGTACTTC
CDR3 protein: CASSPGTEETQYF

clone size: NA
J gene: TRBJ1-2
V gene: TRBV7-2
D gene: NA
CDR3 DNA: TGTGCCAGCAGCTCCGTAGATGGGGCCGTAGGCTATGGCTACACCTTC
CDR3 protein: CASSSVDGAVGYGYTF

clone size: NA
J gene: TRBJ2-2
V gene: TRBV19
D gene: NA
CDR3 DNA: TGTGCCAGTAGTAACTCACAGGTGAACACCGGGGAGCTGTTTTTT
CDR3 protein: CASSNSQVNTGELFF

clone size: NA
J gene: TRBJ2-7
V gene: TRBV6-1
D gene: TRBD1
CDR3 DNA: TGTGCCAGCAGCCCGACACAGGGGGCTTGGGAGCAGTACTTC
CDR3 protein: CASSPTQGAWEQYF

clone size: NA
J gene: TRBJ1-1
V gene: TRBV5-1
D gene: NA
CDR3 DNA: TGCGCCAGCAGCTTGGACGCGGGGACACACACTGAAGCTTTCTTT
CDR3 protein: CASSLDAGTHTEAFF

clone size: NA
J gene: TRBJ1-1
V gene: TRBV2
D gene: NA
CDR3 DNA: TGTGCCAGCAGCGGGACCCAGCGGAGCACTGAAGCTTTCTTT
CDR3 protein: CASSGTQRSTEAFF

clone size: NA
J gene: TRBJ2-3
V gene: TRBV10-3
D gene: NA
CDR3 DNA: TGTGCCATCAAGGGGGGAACAGATACGCAGTATTTT
CDR3 protein: CAIKGGTDTQYF

clone size: NA
J gene: TRBJ2-5
V gene: TRBV18
D gene: NA
CDR3 DNA: TGTGCCAGCTCACCACTAGTGGGTCAAGAGACCCAGTACTTC
CDR3 protein: CASSPLVGQETQYF

clone size: once
J gene: TRBJ2-7
V gene: TRBV7-8
D gene: NA
CDR3 DNA: TGTGCCAGCAGTTCGATGTACGAGCAGTACTTC
CDR3 protein: CASSSMYEQYF

clone size: NA
J gene: TRBJ1-5
V gene: TRBV28
D gene: TRBD1
CDR3 DNA: TGTGCCAGCAGTTTAGTACAGGGGGGGCAGCCCCAGCATTTT
CDR3 protein: CASSLVQGGQPQHF

clone size: once
J gene: TRBJ2-7
V gene: TRBV7-9
D gene: NA
CDR3 DNA: TGTGCCGCGGGTGGGGGAGGTTACGAGCAGTACTTC
CDR3 protein: CAAGGGGYEQYF

clone size: NA
J gene: TRBJ2-1
V gene: TRBV2
D gene: TRBD2
CDR3 DNA: TGTGCCAGCAGTGGGGCTAGCGGCAAGCAGTTCTTC
CDR3 protein: CASSGASGKQFF

clone size: NA
J gene: TRBJ2-3
V gene: TRBV7-2
D gene: NA
CDR3 DNA: TGTGCCAGCAGCTTAAGCGGTTCAGATACGCAGTATTTT
CDR3 protein: CASSLSGSDTQYF